This T cell receptor (beta chain) was identified during a study of T cell responses to AZD1222 COVID-19 vaccine (dated by TCRdb to about 2021). General notes on the study: AZD1222 recipients given second doses at about 4 weeks or at about 12 weeks were pooled, since spike-specific TCR depth and breadth were not found to differ between the two schedules. A total of 233 trial participants underwent TCR sequencing, of whom around 210 had received two doses of AZD1222 and around 25 had received two doses of the MenACWY control vaccine. Trial participants were enrolled by age into 18-55, 56-69 and 70-plus year subgroups, with around 150, 28 and 57 TCR-sequenced participants respectively. Overall study results and their limits: A significant rise in spike-specific TCR breadth and depth was observed after two AZD1222 doses relative to day 0 and relative to MenACWY recipients. The 56-69-year group was small, and its depth increase did not reach significance, likely because of low power. Conclusions about previously exposed vaccinees are limited, since just five or six AZD1222 recipients were seropositive for SARS-CoV-2 at baseline. No day 14 peak-response samples were available, so repertoires were characterized only after the peak T cell response. CD4 TCRs associated with the vaccine covered the entire spike protein, and the dominant responses were in regions 160-218 and 743-854. Most participants were white British and females outnumbered males, and the authors suggested that clonal diversity may have been underestimated. Nearly half of unique spike-specific TCRs reportedly recognized epitopes outside regions mutated in the B.1.351 and B.1.1.7 variants.

CDR1 MGHDK and CDR2 SYGVNS are derived from the germline V gene. Its CDR3 holds 10 amino acids, cysteine through phenylalanine. The DNA shown is the 30-base CDR3, in frame from base 1. The junction carries 0 bases between V and J, which are trimmed by 11 bases and 1 base respectively. Regarding this clone: Its antigen remains undetermined. Base qualities are missing; no much larger clone stands one base away.

The intended sense of this specimen's time point label: baseline before first vaccination. Vaccinee samples were obtained from the UK trials COV001 and COV002, which included a single-blind randomized controlled phase 2/3 trial of AZD1222 (ChAdOx1 nCoV-19) in healthy adults. Trial participant PBMC samples were collected at day 0 and day 28 after the second dose for TCRbeta chain sequencing. The CDR3 regions of human TCRbeta chains were analyzed by immunosequencing. In the original analysis: Repertoire TCRs were matched against a reference library of SARS-CoV-2-specific TCRs generated with the MIRA antigen-specificity platform. Breadth was defined as the fraction of unique TCRs that were SARS-CoV-2-associated. Depth was defined as the fraction of total T cells that were SARS-CoV-2-associated. Using the MIRA data, every spike-specific TCR was mapped to the spike region that the TCR reacted to and assigned to either a CD4 or a CD8 class. Log10-transformed breadth and depth values were compared by one-way ANOVA with Sidak's multiple comparisons tests. TCRdb took over this immuneACCESS table, retaining in-frame rearrangements with V and J assigned. Such tables are incomplete; in checked studies, under half of the missing clones stem from an unresolved V gene, and the remainder is unexplained. V and J calls and clone size are as listed in that table; D and trimming were resolved from the DNA. This sample gives approximately 110,000 clones in total; roughly 87% of them show up just once. Of the sample, about 10% is held by the ten largest clones.

The chain couples TRBV25-1 to TRBJ1-6; no D segment can be confidently identified. The sample was peripheral blood, taken on day 0 of AZD1222 vaccination. The receptor's source is an adult in good health. The CDR3 has the sequence CASYNSPLHF. The nucleotide sequence reads TGTGCCTCCTATAATTCACCCCTCCACTTT. The full variable domain, with segments outside the CDR3 supplied by the reference TRBV25-1 and TRBJ1-6 proteins, appears as EADIYQTPRYLVIGTGKKITLECSQTMGHDKMYWYQQDPGMELHLIHYSYGVNSTEKGDLSSESTVSRIRTEHFPLTLESARPSHTSQYLCASYNSPLHFGNGTRLTVT.